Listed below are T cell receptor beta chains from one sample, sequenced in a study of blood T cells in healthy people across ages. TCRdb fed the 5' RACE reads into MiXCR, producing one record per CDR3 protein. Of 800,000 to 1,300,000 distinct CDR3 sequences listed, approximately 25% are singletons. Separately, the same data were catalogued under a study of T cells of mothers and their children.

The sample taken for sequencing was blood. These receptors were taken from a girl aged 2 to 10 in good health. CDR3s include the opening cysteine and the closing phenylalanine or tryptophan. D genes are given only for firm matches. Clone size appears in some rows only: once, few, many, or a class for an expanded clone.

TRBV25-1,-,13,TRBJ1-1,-,CASRSVGGGEAFF
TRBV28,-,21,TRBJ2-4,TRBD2,CASSYRGRLAGVMDGRNIQYF
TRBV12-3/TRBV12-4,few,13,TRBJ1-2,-,CASRSPGMGGYTF
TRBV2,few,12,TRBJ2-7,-,CASSEGTYEQYF
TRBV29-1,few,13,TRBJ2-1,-,CSVEFHSYNEQFF
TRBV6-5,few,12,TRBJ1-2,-,CASSYPRGGYTF
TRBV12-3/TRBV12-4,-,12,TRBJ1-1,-,CASRHDGEFSFF
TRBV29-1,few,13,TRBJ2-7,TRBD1,CSVITGVEDEQYF
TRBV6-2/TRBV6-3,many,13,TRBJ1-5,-,CASSLTRNQPQHF
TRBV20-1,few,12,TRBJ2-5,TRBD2,CSASRTSETQYF
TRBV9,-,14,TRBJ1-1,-,CASSPEIMNTEAFF
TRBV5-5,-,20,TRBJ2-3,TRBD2,CASSFVWPSGSLGGTDTQYF
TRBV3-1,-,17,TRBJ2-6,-,CASSQDRFGSGANVLTF
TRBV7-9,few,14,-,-,CASSWEYVPYEQYF
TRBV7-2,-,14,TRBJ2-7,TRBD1,CASGTGSVSYEQYF
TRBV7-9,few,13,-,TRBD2,CASSSGLVYEQFF
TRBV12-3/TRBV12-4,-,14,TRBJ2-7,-,CASSFSEDSYEQYF
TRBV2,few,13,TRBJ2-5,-,CAIKKRVSETQYF
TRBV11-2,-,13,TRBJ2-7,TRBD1,CASSGGTGSEQYF
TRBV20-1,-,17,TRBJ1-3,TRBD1,CSARDRGFSVSGNTIYF
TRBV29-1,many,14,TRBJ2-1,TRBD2,CSVLLAGAYNEQFF
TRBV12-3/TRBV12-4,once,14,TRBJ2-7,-,CASSTDSDAYEQYF
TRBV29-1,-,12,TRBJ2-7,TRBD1,CSVRTGSGEQYF
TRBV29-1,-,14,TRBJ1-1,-,CSVLGATVNTEAFF
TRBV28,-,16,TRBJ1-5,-,CASSLFAGSGNQPQHF
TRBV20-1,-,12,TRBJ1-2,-,CSAYGGNYGYAF
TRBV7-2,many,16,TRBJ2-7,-,CASSLHVGTTAYEQYF
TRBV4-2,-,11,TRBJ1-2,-,CASSQDLAYTF
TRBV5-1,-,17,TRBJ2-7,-,CASSSRSTLLGGDEQYF
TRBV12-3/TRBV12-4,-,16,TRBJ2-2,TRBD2,CASSLRTSGSTGELFF
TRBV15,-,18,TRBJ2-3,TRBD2,CATSRPIDGTSVTDTQYF
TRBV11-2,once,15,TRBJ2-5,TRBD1,CASSQGDRGLETQYF
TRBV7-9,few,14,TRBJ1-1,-,CASSSNYRFFEAFF
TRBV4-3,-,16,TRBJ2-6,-,CASSQEMAAGANVLTF
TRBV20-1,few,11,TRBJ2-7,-,CSAREVREQYF
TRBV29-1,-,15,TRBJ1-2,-,CSVLPRQALVNGYTF
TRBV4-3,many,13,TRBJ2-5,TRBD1,CASSQDRGETQYF
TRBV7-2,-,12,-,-,CASSFLDPEQFF
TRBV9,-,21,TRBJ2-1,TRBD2,CASSVGTLISGAESSYNEQFF
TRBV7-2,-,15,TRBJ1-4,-,CASSLRGLEGEKLFF
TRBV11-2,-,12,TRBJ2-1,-,CASSPLTEEQFF
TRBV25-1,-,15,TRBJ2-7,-,CASSRALGASYEQYF
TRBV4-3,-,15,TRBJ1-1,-,CASSQGRTAGVEAFF
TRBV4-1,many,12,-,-,CASSQDGYEQYF
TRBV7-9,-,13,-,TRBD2,CASSSREVLEQFF
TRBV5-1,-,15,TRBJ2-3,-,CASSVGVTSTDTQYF